Following are 5 T cell receptor beta chains from one sample sequenced in a study of blood T cells in healthy people across ages. The use of a sample-barcoded 5' primer and a J-beta primer mix characterized a second PCR of roughly 6 to 11 cycles. TCRdb reprocessed the 5' RACE reads via MiXCR and lists one record per CDR3 protein. The table shows 700,000 or so distinct CDR3 sequences, with around two fifths occurring only once. The sample comprised blood. The receptors shown here come from a man older than 75 in good health.

J is TRBJ2-7 and V is TRBV7-8; a weak D match, TRBD1 (6 bases). Trimming cost V 1 base and J 4 bases, with 17 bases left between them. Germline V gene data show CDR1 as SGHVS and CDR2 as FQNEAQ. The CDR3 runs 16 residues. CDR3 DNA sequence: TGTGCCAGCAGCTTAGATCCGGGACAACTTAGTTACGAGCAGTACTTC. Its translation: CASSLDPGQLSYEQYF.

This clonotype was detected only a few times. The CDR3 sequence: CASSLAGQTSYNEQFF. CDR3 bases: TGTGCCAGCAGCCTCGCAGGACAGACCTCCTACAATGAGCAGTTCTTC. The V gene is TRBV7-2, the J gene TRBJ2-1; weak D call: TRBD1 (6 bases). The germline gives CDR1 SGHTA, CDR2 FQGNSA. Trimming shortened V by 5 bases and J by 0 bases, and 14 bases separated the two germline ends. The CDR3 totals 16 residues.

The chain has TRBV3-1 and TRBJ1-1; 9 nucleotides match TRBD1. Germline CDR1 and CDR2: LGHDT and YNNKEL (reference sequence). Unmatched junction bases numbered 7, after V lost 4 bases and J lost 4 bases. This CDR3 region has 15 residues. The CDR3 coding sequence is TGTGCCAGCAGCCCGGGACAGGGATATATCACTGAAGCTTTCTTT. Translated, it gives CASSPGQGYITEAFF.

The J gene is TRBJ2-7, the V gene TRBV28; 10 bases line up with TRBD1. This CDR3 has 14 residues. Germline assignment: CDR1 MDHEN and CDR2 SYDVKM. Trimming at V came to 7 bases and at J to 2 bases, leaving 5 bases not matched to a gene. The CDR3 region is CASIRTGGAYEQYF. Here the CDR3 DNA reads TGTGCCAGCATCCGGACAGGGGGAGCCTACGAGCAGTACTTC.

This clonotype was counted ten times or more. CDR3 DNA: TGTGCCAGCAGCCCCTTAAACAGGGGAGGGGAGACCCAGTACTTC. Translated: CASSPLNRGGETQYF. This chain uses TRBV7-9 with TRBJ2-5; D tentatively fits TRBD1 or TRBD2 (7 bases each). Germline V gene sequence: CDR1 SEHNR, CDR2 FQNEAQ (reference sequence). The germline V and J ends were trimmed by 5 bases and 5 bases, with 18 bases remaining between them. This CDR3 region has 15 residues.